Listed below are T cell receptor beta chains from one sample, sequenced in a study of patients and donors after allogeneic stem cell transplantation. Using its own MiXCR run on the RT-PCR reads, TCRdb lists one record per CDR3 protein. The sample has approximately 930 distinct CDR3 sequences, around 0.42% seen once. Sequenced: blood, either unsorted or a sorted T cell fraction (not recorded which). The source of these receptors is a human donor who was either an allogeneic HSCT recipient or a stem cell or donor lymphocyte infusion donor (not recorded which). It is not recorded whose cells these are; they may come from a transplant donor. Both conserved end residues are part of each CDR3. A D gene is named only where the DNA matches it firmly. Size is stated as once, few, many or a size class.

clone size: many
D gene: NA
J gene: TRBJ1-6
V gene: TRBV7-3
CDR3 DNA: TGTGCCAGCAGCTTAACAAGTACTAATTCACCCCTCCACTTT
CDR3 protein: CASSLTSTNSPLHF

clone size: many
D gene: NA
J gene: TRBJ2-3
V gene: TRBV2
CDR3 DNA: TGTGCCAGCGAAAGTAAAGGGACGCAGTATTTT
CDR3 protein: CASESKGTQYF

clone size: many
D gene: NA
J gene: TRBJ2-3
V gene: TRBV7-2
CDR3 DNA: TGTGCCAGCAGCCCGCCTTGGGGGGGCAATGCGTATACGCAGTATTTT
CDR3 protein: CASSPPWGGNAYTQYF

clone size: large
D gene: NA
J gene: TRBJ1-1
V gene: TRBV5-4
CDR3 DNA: TGTGCCAGCAGCTTGAAGGGATACACTGAAGCTTTCTTT
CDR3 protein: CASSLKGYTEAFF

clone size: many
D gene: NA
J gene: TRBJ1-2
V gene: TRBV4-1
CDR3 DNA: TGCGCCAGCAGCCAAGCAACTAACTATGGCTACACCTTC
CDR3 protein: CASSQATNYGYTF

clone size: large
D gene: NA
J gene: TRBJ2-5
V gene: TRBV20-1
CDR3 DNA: TGCAGTGCTAAAACATTGGCAGGCTCAATGAGGGAGACCCAGTACTTC
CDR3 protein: CSAKTLAGSMRETQYF

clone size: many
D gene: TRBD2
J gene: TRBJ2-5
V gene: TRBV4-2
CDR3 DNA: TGTGCCAGCAGCCAAGATCGGGAGGGCCAAGAGACCCAGTACTTC
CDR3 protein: CASSQDREGQETQYF

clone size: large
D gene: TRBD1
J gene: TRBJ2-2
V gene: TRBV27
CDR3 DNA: TGTGCCAGCACCACCGACAGGGGAGACGCCGGGGAGCTGTTTTTT
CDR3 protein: CASTTDRGDAGELFF

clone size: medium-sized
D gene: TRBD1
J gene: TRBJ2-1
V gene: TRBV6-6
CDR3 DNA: TGTGCCAGTTCTATTGAACGACAGGGCCTGGGTGAGCAGTTCTTC
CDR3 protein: CASSIERQGLGEQFF

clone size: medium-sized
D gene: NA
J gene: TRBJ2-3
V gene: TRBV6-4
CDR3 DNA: TGTGCCAGCAGTGACTCGGCGACAGATACGCAGTATTTT
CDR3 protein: CASSDSATDTQYF

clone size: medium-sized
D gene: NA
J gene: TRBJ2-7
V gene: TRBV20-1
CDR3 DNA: TGCAGTGCTAGAGATCAGCAGGGGTCCTACGAGCAGTACTTC
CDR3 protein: CSARDQQGSYEQYF

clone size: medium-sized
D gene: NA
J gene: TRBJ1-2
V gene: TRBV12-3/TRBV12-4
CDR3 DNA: TGTGCCAGCAGCACCACAACGGGGGCTATGGGTGGCTACACCTTC
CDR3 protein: CASSTTTGAMGGYTF

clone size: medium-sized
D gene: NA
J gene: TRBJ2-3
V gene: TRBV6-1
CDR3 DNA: TGTGCCAGCAGTGAGTCTCAGGATACGCAGTATTTT
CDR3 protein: CASSESQDTQYF

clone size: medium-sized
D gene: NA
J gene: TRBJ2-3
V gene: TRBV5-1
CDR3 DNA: TGCGCCAGCAGCTTGGCCTTGGATACGCAGTATTTT
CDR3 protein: CASSLALDTQYF

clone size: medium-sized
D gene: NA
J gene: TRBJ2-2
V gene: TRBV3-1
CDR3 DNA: TGTGCCAGCAGCCGTCGGGTTACCGGGGAGCTGTTTTTT
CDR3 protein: CASSRRVTGELFF

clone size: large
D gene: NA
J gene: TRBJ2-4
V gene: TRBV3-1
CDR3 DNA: TGTGCCAGCAGCCTGGAAGGGACCCAAAACATTCAGTACTTC
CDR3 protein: CASSLEGTQNIQYF

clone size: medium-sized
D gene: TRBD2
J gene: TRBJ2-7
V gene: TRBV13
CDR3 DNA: TGTGCCAGCAGCTTCCCCTTACAGCGGGATCAGTACTTC
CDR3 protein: CASSFPLQRDQYF

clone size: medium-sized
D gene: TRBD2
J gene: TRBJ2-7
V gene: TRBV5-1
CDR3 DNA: TGCGCCAGCAGCCCGGGACTAGCGGGAGTAAACGAGCAGTACTTC
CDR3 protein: CASSPGLAGVNEQYF

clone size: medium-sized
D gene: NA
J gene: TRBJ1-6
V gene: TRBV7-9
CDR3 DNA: TGTGCCAGCAGCTTGGGACGACAGGACTCACCCCTCCACTTT
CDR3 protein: CASSLGRQDSPLHF

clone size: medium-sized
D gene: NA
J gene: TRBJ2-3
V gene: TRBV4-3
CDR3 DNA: TGCGCCAGCAGCCAAGATGCAGTTAGCAGGGATACGCAGTATTTT
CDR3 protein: CASSQDAVSRDTQYF

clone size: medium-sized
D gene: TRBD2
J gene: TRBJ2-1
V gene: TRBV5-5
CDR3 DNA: TGTGCCAGCAGCTTGGGGCTAGCGGGCTCCTACAATGAGCAGTTCTTC
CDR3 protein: CASSLGLAGSYNEQFF

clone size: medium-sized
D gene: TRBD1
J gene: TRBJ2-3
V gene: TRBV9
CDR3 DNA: TGTGCCAGCAGCGTATCCGGGACAGCCGGGGCCGATACGCAGTATTTT
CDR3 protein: CASSVSGTAGADTQYF

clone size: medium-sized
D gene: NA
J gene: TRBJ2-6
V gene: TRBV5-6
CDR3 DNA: TGTGCCAGCAGCTTGGCCTGGGCCTCTGGGGCCAACGTCCTGACTTTC
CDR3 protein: CASSLAWASGANVLTF

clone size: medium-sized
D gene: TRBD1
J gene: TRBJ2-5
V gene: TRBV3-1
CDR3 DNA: TGTGCCAGCAGCCCGACAGGGGGCCAAGAGACCCAGTACTTC
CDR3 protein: CASSPTGGQETQYF

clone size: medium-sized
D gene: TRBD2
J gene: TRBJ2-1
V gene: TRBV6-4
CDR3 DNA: TGTGCCAGCAGTGAGCGGGAGAACAATGAGCAGTTCTTC
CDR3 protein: CASSERENNEQFF

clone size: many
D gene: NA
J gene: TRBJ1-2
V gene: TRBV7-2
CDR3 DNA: TGTGCCAGCAGCTTAGAGGGGCGCTATGGCTACACCTTC
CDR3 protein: CASSLEGRYGYTF

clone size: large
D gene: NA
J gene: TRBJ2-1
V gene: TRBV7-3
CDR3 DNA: TGTGCCAGCAGCTTAACGGGCAGTGAGCAGTTCTTC
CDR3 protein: CASSLTGSEQFF

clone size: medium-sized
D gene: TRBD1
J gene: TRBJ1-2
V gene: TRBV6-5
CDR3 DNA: TGTGCCAGCAGTCCCCAGGGGGGGGGTAAAAATGGCTACACCTTC
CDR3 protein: CASSPQGGGKNGYTF